This entry features one TCR beta chain sequence. Antigen unknown. Second doses were pooled across both intervals (about 4 or about 12 weeks). Sequencing was performed with immunoSEQ multiplex PCR; in TCRdb, only in-frame clones are kept and a portion is missing. The sample records around 35,000 clones, more than 75% being singletons. The data belong to a study of T cell responses to AZD1222 COVID-19 vaccine. General study points: Baseline seropositivity occurred in only a handful of AZD1222 recipients. Reportedly, nearly half of unique spike TCRs recognized epitopes outside B.1.351/B.1.1.7 mutations. White British ancestry dominated among donors, who included more females, and clonal diversity was possibly underestimated.

This specimen was peripheral blood, taken 28 days after the second AZD1222 dose. The sequence was obtained from an adult who received the AZD1222 COVID-19 vaccine.

The DNA of the CDR3 is TGTGCCAGCAGCTTAGCGGGGGCCCACACCGGGGAGCTGTTTTTT. It is translated as CASSLAGAHTGELFF. V gene TRBV7-9 combines with J gene TRBJ2-2, with TRBD1 as a possible D gene (6 bases). V lost 0 bases to trimming and J lost 3 bases, with 8 bases between them. Germline assignment: CDR1 SEHNR and CDR2 FQNEAQ (reference sequence). This CDR3 spans 15 amino acids.